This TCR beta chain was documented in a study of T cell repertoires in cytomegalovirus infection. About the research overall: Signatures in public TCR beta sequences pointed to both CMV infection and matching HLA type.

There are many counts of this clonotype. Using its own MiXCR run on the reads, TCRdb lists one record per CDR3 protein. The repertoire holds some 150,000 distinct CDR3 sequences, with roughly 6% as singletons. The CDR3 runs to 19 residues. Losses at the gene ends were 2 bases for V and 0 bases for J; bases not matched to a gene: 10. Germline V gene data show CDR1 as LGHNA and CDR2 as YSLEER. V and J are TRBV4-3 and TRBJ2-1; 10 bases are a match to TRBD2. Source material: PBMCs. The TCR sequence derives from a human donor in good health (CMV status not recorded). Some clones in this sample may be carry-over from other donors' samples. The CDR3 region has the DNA TGCGCCAGCAGCCAAAAGGCACTAGCGGGGCCCAGCTCCTACAATGAGCAGTTCTTC. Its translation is CASSQKALAGPSSYNEQFF.